A single sample gave rise to the 16 T cell receptor beta chains below, sequenced in a study of blood T cells in healthy people across ages. A second PCR, run for roughly 7 to 12 cycles, used a sample-barcoded 5' primer plus a J-beta primer mix. TCRdb re-analysed the 5' RACE reads in MiXCR, keeping a single row per CDR3 protein. The sample lists over 450,000 distinct CDR3 sequences; about 25% were seen once. These data were likewise used in another study, on T cells of mothers and their children.

The sample consisted of blood. All receptors derive from a boy younger than 18 in good health.

This clonotype was detected a few times. The chain carries TRBV5-1 and TRBJ2-5; D may be TRBD2 (5 bases). CDR1 SGHRS and CDR2 YFSETQ come from the germline V gene. CDR3 length: 13 residues. V lost 7 bases to trimming and J lost 5 bases, with 15 bases between them. CDR3 nucleotides: TGCGCCAGCCGGCGGGCTGGCCAGGAGACCCAGTACTTC. It translates to CASRRAGQETQYF.

The table lists this clonotype with a few counts. The chain employs TRBV28 and TRBJ1-5; the D is unclear. Germline CDR1 MDHEN, CDR2 SYDVKM. V was trimmed by 3 bases and J by 2 bases, leaving 11 bases between them. The CDR3 spans 15 residues. CDR3 in amino acids: CASSFDGFGNQPQHF. DNA for the CDR3: TGTGCCAGCAGTTTTGATGGGTTCGGCAATCAGCCCCAGCATTTT.

The sample holds a few counts of this clonotype. This chain links TRBV28 with TRBJ2-7; TRBD1 agrees at 9 bases. This CDR3 comprises 15 residues. Germline V lookup: CDR1 MDHEN, CDR2 SYDVKM. J lost 5 bases, V lost 8 bases, and 13 bases had no gene match. The CDR3 loop is CASPNRDRAQDEQYF. The CDR3 nucleotides read TGTGCCAGCCCCAACCGGGACAGGGCCCAGGACGAGCAGTACTTC. Together with reference TRBV28 and TRBJ2-7, the CDR3 gives the full variable domain: DVKVTQSSRYLVKRTGEKVFLECVQDMDHENMFWYRQDPGLGLRLIYFSYDVKMKEKGDIPEGYSVSREKKERFSLILESASTNQTSMYLCASPNRDRAQDEQYFGPGTRLTVT.

The chain is built from TRBV6-5 and TRBJ1-1, with 9 bases lining up with TRBD1. Losses at the gene ends were 0 bases for V and 8 bases for J; bases not matched to a gene: 7. The CDR3 covers 15 residues. Germline loops: CDR1 MNHEY, CDR2 SVGAGI. This CDR3 reads CASSYSGQGIGEAFF. The CDR3, as DNA: TGTGCCAGCAGTTACTCGGGACAGGGAATAGGGGAAGCTTTCTTT.

The chain joins TRBV28 to TRBJ2-2, with 10 bases identical to TRBD1. V was clipped by 5 bases and J by 4 bases; unmatched bases: 7. The CDR3 is 16 residues long. Germline V gene sequence: CDR1 MDHEN, CDR2 SYDVKM. CDR3 amino acids: CASSAWTGGATGELFF. CDR3 DNA sequence: TGTGCCAGCAGTGCCTGGACAGGGGGGGCCACCGGGGAGCTGTTTTTT.

Notes on this clonotype: An end of the junction differs from the germline gene, which may be a read error. The genes are TRBV7-7 and TRBJ2-2, with unresolved D. Germline values: CDR1 SSHAT, CDR2 FNYEAQ (reference sequence). The CDR3 has 12 amino acids. The CDR3 loop reads CASSFSVGELFF. The DNA for the CDR3 is TGTGCTAGCAGCTTTTCGGTCGGGGAGCTGTTTTTT.

The V gene is TRBV29-1, the J gene TRBJ2-1, with 14 bases lining up with TRBD2. V gave up 3 bases and J gave up 1 base; unmatched junction bases: 2. CDR1 is SQVTM, CDR2 ANQGSEA, per germline. The CDR3 has 16 amino acids. The CDR3 loop is CSVDGTSGSSYNEQFF. Here the CDR3 DNA reads TGCAGCGTTGACGGGACTAGCGGGAGTTCCTACAATGAGCAGTTCTTC.

This clonotype was found a few times. This chain connects TRBV7-2 to TRBJ1-5; TRBD1 agrees at 10 bases. The CDR3 spans 16 residues. With V trimmed by 5 bases and J by 7 bases, 11 bases remained unmatched. CDR1 and CDR2 (germline): SGHTA, FQGNSA. CDR3 residues: CASSPTGTGAWQPQHF. DNA for the CDR3: TGTGCCAGCAGCCCCACCGGGACAGGGGCCTGGCAGCCCCAGCATTTT.

The table lists this clonotype with many counts. The chain is built from TRBV5-6 and TRBJ1-1; TRBD1 might be the D (5 bases). The CDR3 length is 16 residues. The germline V gene has CDR1 SGHDT and CDR2 YYEEEE. V was shortened by 5 bases and J by 1 base, with 18 bases between the two germline ends. CDR3 sequence reads: CASRAHGARENTEAFF. The CDR3 coding sequence is TGTGCCAGCAGGGCCCATGGGGCGAGGGAGAACACTGAAGCTTTCTTT.

This clonotype was counted between two and nine times. The chain couples TRBV28 to TRBJ2-7; D is unresolved. In germline, CDR1 is MDHEN, CDR2 SYDVKM. V was clipped by 2 bases and J by 2 bases, with 10 bases between them. There are 14 residues in the CDR3. For the CDR3, the DNA is TGTGCCAGCAGTTTAAGAGCAGGAACCTACGAGCAGTACTTC. This translates into CASSLRAGTYEQYF.

The chain recombines TRBV5-1 with TRBJ2-2; D is unresolved. CDR1 is SGHRS and CDR2 is YFSETQ in the germline V gene. V was clipped by 1 base and J by 0 bases, with 7 bases between them. The CDR3 has 15 residues. In DNA form, the CDR3 reads TGCGCCAGCAGCTTGTGGATGCCGAACACCGGGGAGCTGTTTTTT. It encodes CASSLWMPNTGELFF.

The chain recombines TRBV10-3 with TRBJ2-5; 12 bases are a match to TRBD2. Trimming removed 4 bases from V and 1 base from J; junction bases left unmatched: 4. Germline CDR1 reads ENHRY; CDR2 reads SYGVKD. This CDR3 comprises 16 residues. CDR3: CAISGLLAGGQETQYF. The CDR3 nucleotides read TGTGCCATCAGTGGCTTACTAGCGGGAGGCCAAGAGACCCAGTACTTC.

The chain joins TRBV28 to TRBJ2-1, with 9 bases lining up with TRBD1. The better agreement between TRBJ2-7 and the DNA end casts doubt on the J call. Per the germline V gene, CDR1 is MDHEN and CDR2 is SYDVKM. The length of the CDR3 is 18 residues. For the CDR3, the DNA is TGTGCCAGCAGCTCCACCACGATAGGACAGGGGATTTTTTATGCGCAGTACTTC. The encoded protein is CASSSTTIGQGIFYAQYF.

The V and J genes are TRBV18 and TRBJ2-3, with 13 positions matching TRBD2. V was pared by 3 bases and J by 4 bases, with 4 bases of the junction left unmatched. Per germline, CDR1 KGHSH and CDR2 LQKENI. CDR3 length: 16 residues. The CDR3 reads CASSPQLAGGPDTQYF. CDR3 coding DNA: TGTGCCAGCTCACCCCAACTAGCGGGAGGGCCAGATACGCAGTATTTT.

The chain recombines TRBV25-1 with TRBJ2-2, with TRBD2 matching 14 bases. The germline CDR1 and CDR2 sequences are MGHDK and SYGVNS. The J segment lost 5 bases and the V segment lost 4 bases, leaving 12 bases of the junction unmatched. This CDR3 region has 19 residues. CDR3 DNA sequence: TGTGCCAGCAGTGCCGGACTAGCGGGAGGTTCGGGATGGACCGGGGAGCTGTTTTTT. Protein sequence: CASSAGLAGGSGWTGELFF.

This clonotype occurred a few times. The rearrangement links TRBV7-6 to TRBJ2-3; D not certain. Trimming took 5 bases from V and 6 from J, leaving 12 bases between them. The CDR3 covers 13 residues. Germline CDR1 reads SGHVS; CDR2 reads FNYEAQ. CDR3: CASSSIEVDTQYF. The CDR3 DNA follows: TGTGCCAGCAGCAGTATAGAAGTCGATACGCAGTATTTT.